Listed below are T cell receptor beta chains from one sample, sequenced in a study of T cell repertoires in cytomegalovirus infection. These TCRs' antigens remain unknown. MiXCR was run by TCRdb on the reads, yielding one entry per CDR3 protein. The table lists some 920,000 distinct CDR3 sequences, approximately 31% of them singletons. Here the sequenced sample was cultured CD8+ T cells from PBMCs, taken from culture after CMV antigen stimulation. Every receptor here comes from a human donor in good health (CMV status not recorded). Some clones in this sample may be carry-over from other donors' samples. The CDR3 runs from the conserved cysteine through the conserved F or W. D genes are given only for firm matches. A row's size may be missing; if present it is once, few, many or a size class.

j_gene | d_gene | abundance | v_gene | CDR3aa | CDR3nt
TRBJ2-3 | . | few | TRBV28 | CASRPDSRSTDTQYF | TGTGCCAGCAGGCCCGACAGCCGAAGCACAGATACGCAGTATTTT
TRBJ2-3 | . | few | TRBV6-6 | CASSYSREDTQYF | TGTGCCAGCAGTTACAGCAGGGAAGATACGCAGTATTTT
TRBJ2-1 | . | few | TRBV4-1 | CASSQDRARQFF | TGCGCCAGCAGCCAAGATCGCGCTCGGCAGTTCTTC
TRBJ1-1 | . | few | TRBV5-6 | CASREGSTEAFF | TGTGCCAGCCGGGAAGGTTCCACTGAAGCTTTCTTT
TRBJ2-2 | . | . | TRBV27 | CASSLSTGRMNTGELFF | TGTGCCAGCAGTTTATCCACAGGGAGGATGAACACCGGGGAGCTGTTTTTT
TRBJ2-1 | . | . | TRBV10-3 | CAISGGASPPAYHEQFF | TGTGCCATCAGTGGTGGAGCTAGCCCGCCCGCATATCATGAGCAGTTCTTC
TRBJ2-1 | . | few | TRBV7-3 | CASSLIPAILYNEQFF | TGTGCCAGCAGCTTAATACCCGCTATATTATACAATGAGCAGTTCTTC
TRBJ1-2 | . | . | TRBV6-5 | CASSYSKLPMDGYTF | TGTGCCAGCAGTTACTCGAAACTCCCAATGGATGGCTACACCTTC
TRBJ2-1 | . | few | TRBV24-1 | CATSDRTRVNEQFF | TGTGCCACCAGTGATCGCACCCGAGTCAATGAGCAGTTCTTC
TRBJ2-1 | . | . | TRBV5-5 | CASSLEAGKNEQFF | TGTGCCAGCAGCTTGGAAGCAGGGAAGAATGAGCAGTTCTTC
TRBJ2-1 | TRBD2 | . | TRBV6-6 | CASTPSGRDEQFF | TGTGCCAGCACCCCCAGCGGGAGGGATGAGCAGTTCTTC
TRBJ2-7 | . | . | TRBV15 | CATSRDEGGGYEQYF | TGTGCCACCAGCAGAGATGAGGGGGGTGGCTACGAGCAGTACTTC
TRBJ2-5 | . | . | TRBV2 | CASIKGVETQYF | TGTGCCAGCATCAAAGGGGTAGAGACCCAGTACTTC
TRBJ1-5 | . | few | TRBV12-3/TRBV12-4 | CASSLALGQNSNQPQHF | TGTGCCAGCAGTTTAGCGCTCGGACAGAATAGCAATCAGCCCCAGCATTTT
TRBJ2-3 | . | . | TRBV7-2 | CASSSREGERMVTDTQYF | TGTGCCAGCAGCTCCCGAGAGGGTGAAAGGATGGTAACAGATACGCAGTATTTT
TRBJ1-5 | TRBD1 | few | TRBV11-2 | CASSFQGGGNQPQHF | TGTGCCAGCAGCTTCCAGGGGGGTGGCAATCAGCCCCAGCATTTT
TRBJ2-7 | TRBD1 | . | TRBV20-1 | CSAKEGAGAYEQYF | TGCAGTGCTAAAGAGGGGGCCGGGGCCTACGAGCAGTACTTC
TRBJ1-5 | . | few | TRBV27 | CASSLGAENQPQHF | TGTGCCAGCAGTTTAGGGGCAGAAAATCAGCCCCAGCATTTT
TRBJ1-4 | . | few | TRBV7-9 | CASSLGLEKLFF | TGTGCCAGCAGCTTAGGTCTGGAAAAACTGTTTTTT
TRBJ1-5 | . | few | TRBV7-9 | CASSLARGDYSNQPQHF | TGTGCCAGCAGCTTAGCGAGAGGAGACTATAGCAATCAGCCCCAGCATTTT
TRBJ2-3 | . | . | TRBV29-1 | CSVARPDTQYF | TGCAGCGTTGCTCGCCCAGATACGCAGTATTTT
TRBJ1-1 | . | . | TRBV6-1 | CASSEQGYNTEAFF | TGTGCCAGCAGTGAACAGGGTTACAACACTGAAGCTTTCTTT
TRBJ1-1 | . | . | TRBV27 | CASIRTEAFF | TGTGCCAGCATACGGACTGAAGCTTTCTTT
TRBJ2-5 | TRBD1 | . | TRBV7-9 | CASTRQGVRETQYF | TGTGCCAGCACCAGACAGGGCGTTCGAGAGACCCAGTACTTC
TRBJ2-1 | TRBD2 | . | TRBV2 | CASSEMWRGTNEQFF | TGTGCCAGCAGTGAAATGTGGCGGGGGACCAATGAGCAGTTCTTC
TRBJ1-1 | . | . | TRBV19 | CASSIGGGVTEAFF | TGTGCCAGTAGTATAGGCGGGGGGGTAACTGAAGCTTTCTTT
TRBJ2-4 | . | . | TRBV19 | CASSMGIMATKNIQYF | TGTGCCAGTAGTATGGGGATTATGGCCACCAAAAACATTCAGTACTTC
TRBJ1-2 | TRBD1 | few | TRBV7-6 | CASSLVIGTGYGYTF | TGTGCCAGCAGCTTAGTTATAGGGACAGGCTATGGCTACACCTTC
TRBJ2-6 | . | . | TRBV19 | CASSITATGANVLTF | TGTGCCAGTAGTATTACAGCTACTGGGGCCAACGTCCTGACTTTC
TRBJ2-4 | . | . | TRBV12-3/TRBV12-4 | CASSLARGGNIQYF | TGTGCCAGCAGTTTAGCGCGTGGGGGGAACATTCAGTACTTC